This TCR beta chain was captured in a study of blood T cell repertoires in COVID-19. Overall study context: The United States, Italy and Spain provided the acute and convalescent COVID-19 samples.

Germline CDR1 KGHSH, CDR2 LQKENI. CDR3 length: 15 amino acids. V lost 4 bases, J lost 6 bases, and 7 bases stayed unmatched. In the original processing: Estimation of nucleated cell counts was performed using reference gene primer amplification. TCRdb's copy holds only in-frame clones and misses some; the assay was immunoSEQ multiplex PCR. V and J calls and clone size follow that table, whereas D and trimming were derived from the DNA. The sample lists nearly 350,000 clones; around 83% were seen once. The clonotype was recovered from a young man with active or convalescent COVID-19. The gene calls are TRBV18 and TRBJ1-5; TRBD1 matches at 9 bases. The sequenced material came from peripheral blood. The CDR3 sequence is CASSQSDRGRQPQHF. For the CDR3, the DNA is TGTGCCAGCTCACAATCGGACAGGGGCCGTCAGCCCCAGCATTTT.